This T cell receptor (beta chain) came from a study of shared clonotypes between healthy human individuals. CDR1 is MNHEY and CDR2 is SVGAGI in the germline V gene. V was pared by 6 bases and J by 5 bases, with 13 bases between. The CDR3 totals 13 residues. Repertoires were generated with immunoSEQ multiplex PCR, while TCRdb's copy carries only in-frame clones and drops some. In the table there are 2 million to 2.5 million clones, 90% to 97% of which are singletons. The source of this sequence is a man younger than 35 in good health. The sequenced material came from naive CD4+ T cells sorted from blood. Subset here: CD45RA+ positively selected. The rearrangement uses TRBV6-5 and TRBJ2-5; no clear D gene. The CDR3 DNA follows: TGTGCCAGCAGGCGTGCAGGCAGGGAGACCCAGTACTTC. Translated: CASRRAGRETQYF.